This T cell receptor beta chain originates from a study of technical replicates of blood from a handful of donors. Germline CDR1 is SGHVS and CDR2 is FQNEAQ. The V and J ends lost 1 base and 3 bases respectively, with 14 bases between them. CDR3 length: 16 amino acids. Assay used: immunoSEQ multiplex PCR; TCRdb lists only in-frame clones, some missing. The table includes 84,000 or so clones, less than 95% detected once. This receptor was obtained from a human donor in good health. The sequenced sample consisted of T cells isolated from PBMCs. The chain has TRBV7-8 and TRBJ2-3; perhaps TRBD2 as D (5 bases). Written as DNA, the CDR3 is TGTGCCAGCAGCTTAGGTTGGGGAGAAGCGACAGATACGCAGTATTTT. Its translation is CASSLGWGEATDTQYF. The entire variable domain, with the rest obtained from reference TRBV7-8 and TRBJ2-3, is as follows: GAGVSQSPRYKVAKRGQDVALRCDPISGHVSLFWYQQALGQGPEFLTYFQNEAQLDKSGLPSDRFFAERPEGSVSTLKIQRTQQEDSAVYLCASSLGWGEATDTQYFGPGTRLTVL.